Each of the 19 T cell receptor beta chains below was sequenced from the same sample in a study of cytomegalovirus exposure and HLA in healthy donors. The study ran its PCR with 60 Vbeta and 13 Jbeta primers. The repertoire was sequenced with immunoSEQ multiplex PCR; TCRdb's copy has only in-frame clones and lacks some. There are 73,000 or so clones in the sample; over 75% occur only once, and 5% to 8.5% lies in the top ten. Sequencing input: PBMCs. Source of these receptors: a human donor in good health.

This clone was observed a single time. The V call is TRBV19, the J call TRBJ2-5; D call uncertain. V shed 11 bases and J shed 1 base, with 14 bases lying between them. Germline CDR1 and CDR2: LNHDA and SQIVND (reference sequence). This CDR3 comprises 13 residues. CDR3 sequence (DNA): TGTGCCCCTTGCACACCAAGCCAAGAGACCCAGTACTTC. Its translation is CAPCTPSQETQYF.

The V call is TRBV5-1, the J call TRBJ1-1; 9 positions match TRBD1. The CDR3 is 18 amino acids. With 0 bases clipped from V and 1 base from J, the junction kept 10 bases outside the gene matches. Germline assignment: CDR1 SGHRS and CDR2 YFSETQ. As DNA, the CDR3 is TGCGCCAGCAGCTTGGATGGGACAGGGCAGTGGGCGAACACTGAAGCTTTCTTT. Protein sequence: CASSLDGTGQWANTEAFF. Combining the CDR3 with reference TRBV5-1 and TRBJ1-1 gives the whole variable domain KAGVTQTPRYLIKTRGQQVTLSCSPISGHRSVSWYQQTPGQGLQFLFEYFSETQRNKGNFPGRFSGRQFSNSRSEMNVSTLELGDSALYLCASSLDGTGQWANTEAFFGQGTRLTVV.

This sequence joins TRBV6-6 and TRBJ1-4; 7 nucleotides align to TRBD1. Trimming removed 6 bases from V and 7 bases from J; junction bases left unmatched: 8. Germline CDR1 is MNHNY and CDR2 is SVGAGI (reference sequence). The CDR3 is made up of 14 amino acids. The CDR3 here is CASRRGGAGEKLFF. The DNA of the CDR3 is TGTGCCAGCAGACGAGGGGGCGCGGGTGAAAAACTGTTTTTT.

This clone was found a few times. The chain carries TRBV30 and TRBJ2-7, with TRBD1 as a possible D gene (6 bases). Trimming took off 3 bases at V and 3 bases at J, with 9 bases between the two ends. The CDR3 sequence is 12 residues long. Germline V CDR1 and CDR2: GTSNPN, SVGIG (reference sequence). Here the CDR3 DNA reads TGTGCCTGGAGCGAACAGGGCTACGAGCAGTACTTC. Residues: CAWSEQGYEQYF.

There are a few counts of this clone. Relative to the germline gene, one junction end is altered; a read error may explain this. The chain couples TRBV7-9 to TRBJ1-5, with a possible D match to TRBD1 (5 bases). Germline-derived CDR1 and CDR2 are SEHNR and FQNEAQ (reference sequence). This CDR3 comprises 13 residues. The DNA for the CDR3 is TGTTCCAGCAGCCCGGGACTGGGCCAGCCCCAGCATTTT. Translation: CSSSPGLGQPQHF.

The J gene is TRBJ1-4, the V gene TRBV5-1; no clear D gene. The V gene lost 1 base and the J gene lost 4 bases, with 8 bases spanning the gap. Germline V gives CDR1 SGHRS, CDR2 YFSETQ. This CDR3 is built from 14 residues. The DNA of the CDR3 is TGCGCCAGCAGCTTGAGGAGCCTTAATGAAAAACTGTTTTTT. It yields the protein CASSLRSLNEKLFF.

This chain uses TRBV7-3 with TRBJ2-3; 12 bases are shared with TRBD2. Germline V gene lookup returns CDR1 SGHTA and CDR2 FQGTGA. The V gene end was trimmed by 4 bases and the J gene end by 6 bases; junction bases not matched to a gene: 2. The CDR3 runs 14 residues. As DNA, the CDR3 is TGTGCCAGCAGCTCGGGGACTAGCGGGGATACGCAGTATTTT. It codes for CASSSGTSGDTQYF. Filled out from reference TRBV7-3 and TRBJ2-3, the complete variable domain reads GAGVSQTPSNKVTEKGKYVELRCDPISGHTALYWYRQSLGQGPEFLIYFQGTGAADDSGLPNDRFFAVRPEGSVSTLKIQRTERGDSAVYLCASSSGTSGDTQYFGPGTRLTVL.

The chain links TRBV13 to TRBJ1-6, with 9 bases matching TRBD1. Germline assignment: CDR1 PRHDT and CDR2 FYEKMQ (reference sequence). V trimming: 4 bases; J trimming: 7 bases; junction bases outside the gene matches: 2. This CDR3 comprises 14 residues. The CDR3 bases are TGTGCCAGCAGCTCACAGGGGGCGAATTCACCCCTCCACTTT. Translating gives CASSSQGANSPLHF. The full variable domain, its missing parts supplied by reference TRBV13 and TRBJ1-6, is AAGVIQSPRHLIKEKRETATLKCYPIPRHDTVYWYQQGPGQDPQFLISFYEKMQSDKGSIPDRFSAQQFSDYHSELNMSSLELGDSALYFCASSSQGANSPLHFGNGTRLTVT.

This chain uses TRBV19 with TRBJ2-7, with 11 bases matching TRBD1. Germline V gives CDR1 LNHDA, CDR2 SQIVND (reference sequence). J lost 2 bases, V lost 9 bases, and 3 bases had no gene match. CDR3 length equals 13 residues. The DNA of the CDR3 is TGTGCCAGCCTGGGACAGGGGGCCTACGAGCAGTACTTC. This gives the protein CASLGQGAYEQYF.

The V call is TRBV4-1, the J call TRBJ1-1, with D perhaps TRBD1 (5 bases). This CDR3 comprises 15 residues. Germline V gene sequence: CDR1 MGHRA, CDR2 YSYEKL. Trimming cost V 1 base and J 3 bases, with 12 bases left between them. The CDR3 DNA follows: TGCGCCAGCAGCCAAGGTTGGGGCGAGGACACTGAAGCTTTCTTT. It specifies CASSQGWGEDTEAFF.

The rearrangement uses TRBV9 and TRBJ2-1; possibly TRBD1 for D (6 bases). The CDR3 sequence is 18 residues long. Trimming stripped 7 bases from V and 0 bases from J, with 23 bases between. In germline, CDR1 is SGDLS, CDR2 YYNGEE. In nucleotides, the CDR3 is TGTGCCAGCGGTCGGGCAGGGGACCTCCCGAGCTCCTACAATGAGCAGTTCTTC. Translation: CASGRAGDLPSSYNEQFF. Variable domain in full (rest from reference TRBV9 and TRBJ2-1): DSGVTQTPKHLITATGQRVTLRCSPRSGDLSVYWYQQSLDQGLQFLIQYYNGEERAKGNILERFSAQQFPDLHSELNLSSLELGDSALYFCASGRAGDLPSSYNEQFFGPGTRLTVL.

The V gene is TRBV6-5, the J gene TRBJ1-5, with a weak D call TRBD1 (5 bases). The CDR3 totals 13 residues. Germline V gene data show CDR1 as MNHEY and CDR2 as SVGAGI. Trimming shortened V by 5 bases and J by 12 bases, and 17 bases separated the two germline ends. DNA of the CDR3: TGTGCCAGCAGTCGAGGACACACCTTACTCCAGCATTTT. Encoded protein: CASSRGHTLLQHF.

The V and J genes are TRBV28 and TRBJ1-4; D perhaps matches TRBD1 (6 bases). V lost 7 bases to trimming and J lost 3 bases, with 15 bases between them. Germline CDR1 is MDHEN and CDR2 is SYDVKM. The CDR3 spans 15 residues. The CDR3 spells CASTGGGRANEKLFF. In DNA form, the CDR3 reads TGTGCCAGCACGGGGGGGGGCAGGGCTAATGAAAAACTGTTTTTT.

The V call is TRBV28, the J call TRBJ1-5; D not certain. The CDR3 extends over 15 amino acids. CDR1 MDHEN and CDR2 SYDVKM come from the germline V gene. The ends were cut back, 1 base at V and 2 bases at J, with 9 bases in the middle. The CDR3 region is CASSLLQSRNQPQHF. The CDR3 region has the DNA TGTGCCAGCAGTTTATTACAGTCTCGCAATCAGCCCCAGCATTTT.

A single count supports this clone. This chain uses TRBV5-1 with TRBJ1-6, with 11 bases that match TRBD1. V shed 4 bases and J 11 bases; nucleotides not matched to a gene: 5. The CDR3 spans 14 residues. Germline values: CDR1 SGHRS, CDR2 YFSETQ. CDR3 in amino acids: CASSTGQGATPLHF. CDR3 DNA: TGCGCCAGCAGCACAGGACAGGGGGCTACACCCCTCCACTTT.

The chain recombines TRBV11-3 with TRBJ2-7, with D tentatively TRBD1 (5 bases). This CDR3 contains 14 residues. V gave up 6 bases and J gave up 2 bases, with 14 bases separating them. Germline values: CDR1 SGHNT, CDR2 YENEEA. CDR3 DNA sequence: TGTGCCAGCAGGAGACCAGGGTCCCCCTACGAGCAGTACTTC. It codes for CASRRPGSPYEQYF.

The CDR3 nucleotides are TGCGCCAGCAGCTTGAACAGGACAGGGGAACATTTT. It translates to CASSLNRTGEHF. The chain combines TRBV5-1 with TRBJ1-5, with TRBD1 matching 9 bases. CDR3 length: 12 residues. The germline V gene encodes CDR1 SGHRS and CDR2 YFSETQ. V was pared by 1 base and J by 16 bases, with 6 bases of the junction left unmatched. Filled out from reference TRBV5-1 and TRBJ1-5, the complete variable domain reads KAGVTQTPRYLIKTRGQQVTLSCSPISGHRSVSWYQQTPGQGLQFLFEYFSETQRNKGNFPGRFSGRQFSNSRSEMNVSTLELGDSALYLCASSLNRTGEHFGDGTRLSIL.

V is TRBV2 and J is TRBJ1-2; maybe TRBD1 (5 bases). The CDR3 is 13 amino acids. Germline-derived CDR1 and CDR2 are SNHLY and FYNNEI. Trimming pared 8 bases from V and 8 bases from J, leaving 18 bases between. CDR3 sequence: CASRGEGPRGYTF. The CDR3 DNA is TGTGCCAGCCGGGGGGAGGGACCCAGGGGCTACACCTTC.

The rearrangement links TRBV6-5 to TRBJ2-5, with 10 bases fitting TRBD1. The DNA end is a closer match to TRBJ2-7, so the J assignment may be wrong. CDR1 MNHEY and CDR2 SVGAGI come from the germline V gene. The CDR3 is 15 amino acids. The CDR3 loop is CASSKGQGNSYEQYF. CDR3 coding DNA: TGTGCCAGCAGTAAGGGACAGGGGAACTCCTACGAGCAGTACTTC.